This T cell receptor (beta chain) emerged from a study of tumor-infiltrating lymphocytes in primary liver carcinoma. Across the whole study: Staging placed the tumors at T1-T3 N0M0, and they measured roughly 4.2 to 11 cm across.

Germline CDR1 reads MNHEY; CDR2 reads SVGEGT. With V trimmed by 5 bases and J by 2 bases, 3 bases remained unmatched. The CDR3 is 14 amino acids. Blood RNA originated from unsorted whole blood, with germline DNA additionally extracted. A constant-region primer primed TCR beta cDNA synthesis from roughly 510 ng of total RNA. Slightly modified ARM-PCR, run as three nested multiplex PCR rounds, produced the TCR beta libraries. The opening two PCR rounds, around 11 cycles each, paired TRBV1-TRBV30 forward primers with a C-beta reverse primer. Via MiXCR, TCRdb re-called the multiplex PCR reads, giving one row per CDR3 protein. The data show roughly 330,000 distinct CDR3 sequences, roughly two thirds seen once. About this clonotype itself: Its antigen is not identified. Lacking the conserved final phenylalanine or tryptophan, this CDR3 likely reflects a read error.

Study observations and caveats: Because of bulk unsorted sampling, CD4+ and CD8+ repertoires were not subjected to comparison.

The V and J genes are TRBV6-2 or TRBV6-3 and TRBJ2-1, with TRBD1 matching over 7 bases. The specimen sequenced was peripheral blood. This clonotype was sampled from a man aged 40-55 years with primary liver carcinoma and hepatitis B virus infection. The CDR3 loop is CASSNGQAYNEQFS. The CDR3, as DNA: TGTGCCAGCAGTAACGGACAGGCCTACAATGAGCAGTTCTCA.